These 2 T cell receptor beta chains were all obtained from the same sample, sequenced in a study of control samples from healthy donors and cancer patients. Libraries were prepared by immunoSEQ multiplex PCR; TCRdb keeps only in-frame clonotypes and omits some of them. This sample has roughly 130,000 clones, with 85% to 95% found just once. Sequencing was done on a sample of PBMCs. The receptors were sampled from a man aged 55 to 70 with colorectal cancer.

This clone occurred a few times. The chain employs TRBV4-1 and TRBJ2-7; 8 positions match TRBD1. The germline CDR1 and CDR2 sequences are MGHRA and YSYEKL. The CDR3 is 16 residues long. Trimming took 4 bases from V and 3 from J; bases not matched to a gene: 11. CDR3 protein: CASSLPAGQGFYEQYF. The CDR3 region has the DNA TGCGCCAGCAGCCTCCCTGCCGGACAGGGATTCTACGAGCAGTACTTC.

V usage is TRBV19 and J usage is TRBJ1-6; a weak D match, TRBD1 (5 bases). CDR1 LNHDA and CDR2 SQIVND come from the germline V gene (reference sequence). The CDR3 runs 14 residues. The V end was cut by 3 bases, the J end by 14 bases, with 17 bases between. CDR3 in amino acids: CASSMGQGVKSLHF. The CDR3 DNA is TGTGCCAGTAGTATGGGTCAGGGCGTAAAATCCCTCCACTTT.